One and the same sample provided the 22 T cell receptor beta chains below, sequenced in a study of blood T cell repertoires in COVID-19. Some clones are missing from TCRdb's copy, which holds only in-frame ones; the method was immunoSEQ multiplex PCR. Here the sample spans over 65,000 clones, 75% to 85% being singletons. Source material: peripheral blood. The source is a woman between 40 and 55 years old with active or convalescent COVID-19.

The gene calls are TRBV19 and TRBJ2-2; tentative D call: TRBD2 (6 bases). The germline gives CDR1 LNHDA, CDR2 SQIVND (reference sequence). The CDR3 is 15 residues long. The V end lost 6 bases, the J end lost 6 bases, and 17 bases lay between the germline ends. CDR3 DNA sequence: TGTGCCAGTAGCCTAGGAGGAGGGCGTGCCGGGGAGCTGTTTTTT. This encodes CASSLGGGRAGELFF.

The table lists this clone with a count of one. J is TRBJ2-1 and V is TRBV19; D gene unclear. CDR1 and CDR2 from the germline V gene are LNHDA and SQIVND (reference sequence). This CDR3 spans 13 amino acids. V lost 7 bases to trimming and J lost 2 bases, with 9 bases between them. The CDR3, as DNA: TGTGCCAGTACCACCTCGGCCTACAATGAGCAGTTCTTC. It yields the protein CASTTSAYNEQFF.

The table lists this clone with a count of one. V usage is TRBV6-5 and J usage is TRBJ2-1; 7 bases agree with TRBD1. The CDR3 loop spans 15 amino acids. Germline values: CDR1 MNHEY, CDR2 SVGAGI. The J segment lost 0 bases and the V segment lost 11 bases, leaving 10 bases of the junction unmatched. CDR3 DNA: TGTGCCGCCGGCCCCCAGGGGGACTCCTACAATGAGCAGTTCTTC. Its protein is CAAGPQGDSYNEQFF.

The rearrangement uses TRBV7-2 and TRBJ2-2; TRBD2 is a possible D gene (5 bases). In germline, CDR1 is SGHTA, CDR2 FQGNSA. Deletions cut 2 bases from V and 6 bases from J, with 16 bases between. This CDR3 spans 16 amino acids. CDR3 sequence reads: CASSLRRLQEAGELFF. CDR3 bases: TGTGCCAGCAGCTTAAGAAGGCTGCAGGAGGCCGGGGAGCTGTTTTTT.

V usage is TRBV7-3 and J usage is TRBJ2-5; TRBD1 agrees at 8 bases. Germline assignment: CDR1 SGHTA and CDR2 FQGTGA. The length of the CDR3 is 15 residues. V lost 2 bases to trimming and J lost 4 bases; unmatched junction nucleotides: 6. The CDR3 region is CASSLGQGAGETQYF. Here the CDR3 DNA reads TGTGCCAGCAGCTTAGGTCAGGGGGCAGGAGAGACCCAGTACTTC.

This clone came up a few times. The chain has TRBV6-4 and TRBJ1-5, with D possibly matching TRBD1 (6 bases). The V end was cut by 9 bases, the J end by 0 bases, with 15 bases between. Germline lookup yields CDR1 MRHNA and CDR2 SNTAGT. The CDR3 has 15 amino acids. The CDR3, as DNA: TGTGCCAGTCTACCGGGACATTATAGCAATCAGCCCCAGCATTTT. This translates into CASLPGHYSNQPQHF.

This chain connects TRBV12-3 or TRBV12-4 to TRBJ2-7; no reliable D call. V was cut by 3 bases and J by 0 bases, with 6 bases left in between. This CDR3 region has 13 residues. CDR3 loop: CASSFYNSYEQYF. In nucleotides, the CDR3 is TGTGCCAGCAGTTTTTACAACTCCTACGAGCAGTACTTC.

In DNA form, the CDR3 reads TGTGCCAGTTCGGCCCAGGGGCTTACCGGGGAGCTGTTTTTT. This codes for CASSAQGLTGELFF. This chain uses TRBV19 with TRBJ2-2; D is possibly TRBD1 (6 bases). Per germline, CDR1 LNHDA and CDR2 SQIVND (reference sequence). The CDR3 runs 14 residues. V was shortened by 8 bases and J by 5 bases, with 15 bases between the two germline ends.

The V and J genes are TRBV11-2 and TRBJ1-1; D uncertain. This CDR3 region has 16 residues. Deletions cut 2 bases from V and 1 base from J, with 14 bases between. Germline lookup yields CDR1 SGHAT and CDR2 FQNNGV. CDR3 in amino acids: CASSLHAGGGNTEAFF. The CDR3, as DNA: TGTGCCAGCAGCTTACATGCCGGAGGAGGGAACACTGAAGCTTTCTTT. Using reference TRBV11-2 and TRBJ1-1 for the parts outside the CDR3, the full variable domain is EAGVAQSPRYKIIEKRQSVAFWCNPISGHATLYWYQQILGQGPKLLIQFQNNGVVDDSQLPKDRFSAERLKGVDSTLKIQPAKLEDSAVYLCASSLHAGGGNTEAFFGQGTRLTVV.

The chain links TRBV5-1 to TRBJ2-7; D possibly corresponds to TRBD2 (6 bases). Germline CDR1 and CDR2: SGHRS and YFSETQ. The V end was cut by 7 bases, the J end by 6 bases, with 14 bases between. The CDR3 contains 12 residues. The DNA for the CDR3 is TGCGCCAGCTTAAGTGGGGGAGGCGAGCAGTACTTC. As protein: CASLSGGGEQYF.

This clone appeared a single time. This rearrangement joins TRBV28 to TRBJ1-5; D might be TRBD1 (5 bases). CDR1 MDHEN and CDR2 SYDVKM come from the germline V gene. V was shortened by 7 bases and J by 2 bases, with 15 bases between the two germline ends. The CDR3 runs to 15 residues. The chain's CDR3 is CASTEGGGRNQPQHF. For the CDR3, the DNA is TGTGCCAGCACCGAAGGCGGGGGACGCAATCAGCCCCAGCATTTT.

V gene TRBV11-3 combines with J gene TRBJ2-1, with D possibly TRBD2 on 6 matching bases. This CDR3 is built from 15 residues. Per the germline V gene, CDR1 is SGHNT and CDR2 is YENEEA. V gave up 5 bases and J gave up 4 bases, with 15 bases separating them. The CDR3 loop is CASSPVGGTYNEQFF. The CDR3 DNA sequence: TGTGCCAGCAGCCCAGTGGGGGGAACTTACAATGAGCAGTTCTTC.

The CDR3 DNA is TGCAGCACGGCCCGGGAAGGCACTGAAGCTTTCTTT. Protein sequence: CSTAREGTEAFF. The chain couples TRBV29-1 to TRBJ1-1; D is unclear. Germline loops: CDR1 SQVTM, CDR2 ANQGSEA. The V end was cut by 8 bases, the J end by 4 bases, with 14 bases between. The length of the CDR3 is 12 residues. The full variable domain, with the rest looked up from reference TRBV29-1 and TRBJ1-1, is SAVISQKPSRDICQRGTSLTIQCQVDSQVTMMFWYRQQPGQSLTLIATANQGSEATYESGFVIDKFPISRPNLTFSTLTVSNMSPEDSSIYLCSTAREGTEAFFGQGTRLTVV.

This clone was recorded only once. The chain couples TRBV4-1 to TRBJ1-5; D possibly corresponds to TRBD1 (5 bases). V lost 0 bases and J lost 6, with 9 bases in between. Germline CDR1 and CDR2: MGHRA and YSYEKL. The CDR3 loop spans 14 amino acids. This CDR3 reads CASSQDGGFQPQHF. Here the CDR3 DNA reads TGCGCCAGCAGCCAAGATGGGGGGTTTCAGCCCCAGCATTTT.

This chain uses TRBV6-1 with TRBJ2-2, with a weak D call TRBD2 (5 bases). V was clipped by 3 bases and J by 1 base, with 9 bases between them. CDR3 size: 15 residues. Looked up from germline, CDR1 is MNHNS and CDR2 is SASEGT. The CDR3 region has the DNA TGTGCCAGCAGTGAGGGCGGAGGGAACACCGGGGAGCTGTTTTTT. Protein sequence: CASSEGGGNTGELFF.

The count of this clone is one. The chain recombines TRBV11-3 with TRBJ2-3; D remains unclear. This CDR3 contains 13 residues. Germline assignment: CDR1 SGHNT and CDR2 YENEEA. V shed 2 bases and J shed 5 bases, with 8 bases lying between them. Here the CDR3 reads CASSLFVLDTQYF. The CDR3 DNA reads TGTGCCAGCAGCTTATTCGTGTTAGATACGCAGTATTTT.

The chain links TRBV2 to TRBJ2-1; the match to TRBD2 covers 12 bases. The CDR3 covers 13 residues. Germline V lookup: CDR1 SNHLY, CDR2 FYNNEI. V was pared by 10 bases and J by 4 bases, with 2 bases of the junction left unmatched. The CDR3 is CANLAGGYNEQFF. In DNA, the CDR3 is TGTGCCAACCTAGCGGGAGGGTACAATGAGCAGTTCTTC. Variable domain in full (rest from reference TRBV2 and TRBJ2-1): EPEVTQTPSHQVTQMGQEVILRCVPISNHLYFYWYRQILGQKVEFLVSFYNNEISEKSEIFDDQFSVERPDGSNFTLKIRSTKLEDSAMYFCANLAGGYNEQFFGPGTRLTVL.

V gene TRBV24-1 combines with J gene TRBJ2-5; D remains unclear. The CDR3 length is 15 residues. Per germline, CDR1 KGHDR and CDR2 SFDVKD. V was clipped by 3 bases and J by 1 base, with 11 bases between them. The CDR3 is CATSDRVISQETQYF. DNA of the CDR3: TGTGCCACCAGTGATAGAGTTATATCCCAAGAGACCCAGTACTTC.

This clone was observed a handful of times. DNA of the CDR3: TGTGCCAGCAGTTTAGGGACTACGAGGACCGGGGAGCTGTTTTTT. Its translation: CASSLGTTRTGELFF. The chain combines TRBV27 with TRBJ2-2, with 7 bases that match TRBD2. V was pared by 2 bases and J by 5 bases, with 5 bases of the junction left unmatched. Germline lookup yields CDR1 MNHEY and CDR2 SMNVEV (reference sequence). This CDR3 region has 15 residues.

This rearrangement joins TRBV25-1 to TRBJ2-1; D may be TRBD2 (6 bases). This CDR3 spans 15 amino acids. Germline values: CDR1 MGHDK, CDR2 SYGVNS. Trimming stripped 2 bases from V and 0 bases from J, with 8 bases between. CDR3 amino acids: CASSEAGFSYNEQFF. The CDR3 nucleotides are TGTGCCAGCAGTGAAGCGGGGTTCTCCTACAATGAGCAGTTCTTC.

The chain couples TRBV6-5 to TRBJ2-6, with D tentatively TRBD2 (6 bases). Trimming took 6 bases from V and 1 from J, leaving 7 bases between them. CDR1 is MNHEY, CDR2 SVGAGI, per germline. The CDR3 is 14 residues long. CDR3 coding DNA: TGTGCCAGCAGGGGGACTTCTGGGGCCAACGTCCTGACTTTC. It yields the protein CASRGTSGANVLTF.

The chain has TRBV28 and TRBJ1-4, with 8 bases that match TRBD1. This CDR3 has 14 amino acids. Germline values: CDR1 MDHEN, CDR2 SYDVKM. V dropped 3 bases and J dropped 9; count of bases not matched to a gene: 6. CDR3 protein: CASSFFGQGKKLFF. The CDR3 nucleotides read TGTGCCAGCAGTTTTTTCGGACAGGGAAAAAAACTGTTTTTT.